This T cell receptor beta chain appears in the sequencing data of a study of identical twins. This CDR3 contains 12 residues. CDR1 and CDR2 from the germline V gene are WSHSY and SAAADI. V lost 7 bases to trimming and J lost 10 bases, with 14 bases between them. TCRdb reanalysed the 5' RACE reads using MiXCR and keeps one entry per CDR3 protein. The table records around 960,000 distinct CDR3 sequences, 10% to 15% of them present only once. This clonotype was found a few times. These data also formed part of another study, on yellow fever vaccine responses in identical twins.

V is TRBV10-2 and J is TRBJ2-1, with D possibly TRBD2 on 5 matching bases. This receptor was taken from a woman between 18 and 30 years old in good health. The sample taken for sequencing was PBMCs. The CDR3 loop is CASTDLPGEQFF. The CDR3 DNA sequence: TGCGCCAGCACGGATTTACCGGGAGAGCAGTTCTTC.